This T cell receptor (beta chain) was sequenced during a study of T cells in Graves' hyperthyroidism and ophthalmopathy. Exclusion of a patient resulted from uncontrolled infection, other autoimmune disease, pregnancy or lactation. PBMCs were derived from approximately 10 ml fresh peripheral blood. TCR beta CDR3 sequences were amplified from RNA transcripts. An initial round of RT-PCR targeting the TCR CDR3 relied on the HTBI primer set. One entry per CDR3 protein, called by TCRdb with MiXCR from the multiplex PCR reads. The sample consists of roughly 350,000 distinct CDR3 sequences, about an eighth of them appearing once. Whole-study results and caveats: Separating ophthalmopathy from stable hyperthyroidism was achieved by a 13 V-J model. The model forecast ophthalmopathy, anticipating it by a median about 6.5 months before onset.

This clonotype was counted many times. Its cognate antigen is unknown. The specimen was blood. The clonotype comes from a woman between 40 and 55 years old with Graves' ophthalmopathy.

CDR3 DNA sequence: TGTGCCAGCAGTGAATTGCAGGGGAGACCTACGAAGCAGTACTTC. It is translated as CASSELQGRPTKQYF. V gene TRBV25-1 combines with J gene TRBJ2-7; D possibly corresponds to TRBD1 (6 bases). Per germline, CDR1 MGHDK and CDR2 SYGVNS. Trimming took off 1 base at V and 8 bases at J, with 18 bases between the two ends. The length of the CDR3 is 15 residues.